This T cell receptor beta chain was documented in a study of cytomegalovirus exposure and HLA in healthy donors. As regards this clone: Its antigen is unidentified.

The study ran its PCR with 60 Vbeta and 13 Jbeta primers. TCRdb keeps only in-frame clones here, not all; method: immunoSEQ multiplex PCR. The repertoire holds approximately 150,000 clones, with 65% to 80% as singletons. Study-wide results and limits: Later, an analysis found that common viral pathogens appeared to be linked with several of the most significant clusters.

This TCR was sampled from a middle-aged woman in good health and CMV-seronegative. Sample: PBMCs.

The CDR3: CASSLGQVHWAAEAFF. The CDR3 bases are TGTGCCAGCAGCTTAGGACAGGTGCATTGGGCCGCTGAAGCTTTCTTT. The chain couples TRBV7-8 to TRBJ1-1, with D perhaps matching TRBD1 (6 bases). This CDR3 is built from 16 residues. The germline V and J ends were trimmed by 1 base and 6 bases, with 18 bases remaining between them. CDR1 is SGHVS and CDR2 is FQNEAQ in the germline V gene.